This T cell receptor beta chain was observed in a study of T-cell reconstitution after alpha-beta-depleted transplantation in children. The study's findings and limits: Several hundred expanded graft clones reportedly were the source of alpha-beta T cells about two months after transplant. Once a year had passed after transplant, T-cell counts and diversity came mostly from newly produced T cells. Surviving recipient cells, namely T cells and thymic progenitors, were the source of high day-60 TCRbeta diversity in some patients.

Unique molecular identifiers featured in how the TCRbeta library was prepared. TCRdb recomputed calls from the PCR reads with MiXCR, one row per CDR3 protein. The sample yields around 300,000 distinct CDR3 sequences, more than 9% seen once. In germline, CDR1 is SGHTA, CDR2 FQGNSA. The CDR3 contains 13 residues. The V end lost 5 bases, the J end lost 4 bases, and 11 bases lay between the germline ends. This clonotype was seen repeatedly, ten times or more. Its antigen is currently unknown. This clonotype originated in a male patient between 2 and 15 years old who had a stem cell transplant for chronic granulomatous disease, so the T cells may come from the graft donor. This specimen was peripheral blood, taken 180 days after TCRalphabeta/CD19-depleted stem cell transplant. The chain is built from TRBV7-2 and TRBJ1-2; D is ambiguous. CDR3 coding DNA: TGTGCCAGCAGCCCCTTCTACAGCTATGGCTACACCTTC. It translates to CASSPFYSYGYTF. The full variable domain, in which reference TRBV7-2 and TRBJ1-2 provide the parts outside the CDR3, is GAGVSQSPSNKVTEKGKDVELRCDPISGHTALYWYRQSLGQGLEFLIYFQGNSAPDKSGLPSDRFSAERTGGSVSTLTIQRTQQEDSAVYLCASSPFYSYGYTFGSGTRLTVV.